One and the same sample provided the 25 T cell receptor beta chains below, sequenced in a study of T cell repertoires in cytomegalovirus infection. TCRdb re-derived calls from the reads in MiXCR, one entry per CDR3 protein. The sample includes about half a million distinct CDR3 sequences, roughly 42% seen only once; the top ten take around 45%. Antigens of these TCRs are unknown. The source material was cultured PBMCs, sampled from culture after CMV antigen stimulation. The receptors shown here come from a human donor in good health (CMV status not recorded). Some clones in this sample may be carry-over from other donors' samples.

V is TRBV3-1 and J is TRBJ2-7; TRBD2 might be the D (5 bases). CDR1 and CDR2 from the germline V gene are LGHDT and YNNKEL (reference sequence). This CDR3 spans 15 amino acids. The V gene lost 2 bases and the J gene lost 5 bases, with 16 bases spanning the gap. The CDR3 loop is CASSQWNVAGDEQYF. The CDR3 nucleotides read TGTGCCAGCAGCCAATGGAACGTCGCGGGCGACGAGCAGTACTTC.

This rearrangement joins TRBV19 to TRBJ2-2; D gene uncertain. The CDR3 has 13 amino acids. The V and J ends lost 5 bases and 7 bases respectively, with 11 bases between them. Germline loops: CDR1 LNHDA, CDR2 SQIVND (reference sequence). CDR3 amino acids: CASSPSVVGELFF. The CDR3, as DNA: TGTGCCAGTAGTCCCTCGGTGGTCGGGGAGCTGTTTTTT.

The chain joins TRBV15 to TRBJ2-5, with 7 bases aligning to TRBD1. Germline assignment: CDR1 LNHNV and CDR2 YYDKDF (reference sequence). The CDR3 consists of 15 residues. The V segment lost 4 bases and the J segment 5 bases; nucleotides outside the gene matches: 10. The CDR3 loop is CATSIFGQEDETQYF. The CDR3, as DNA: TGTGCCACCAGCATCTTCGGACAGGAGGACGAGACCCAGTACTTC.

The chain recombines TRBV7-9 with TRBJ2-4; 13 bases map to TRBD2. The CDR3 spans 18 residues. Germline CDR1 and CDR2: SEHNR and FQNEAQ (reference sequence). J was trimmed by 6 bases and V by 5 bases; bases with no gene match: 13. CDR3 amino acids: CASSKTLAGGPEGNIQYF. The CDR3, as DNA: TGTGCCAGCAGCAAAACACTAGCGGGAGGGCCGGAGGGAAACATTCAGTACTTC.

In its sample, this clonotype was seen a few times. V usage is TRBV20-1 and J usage is TRBJ2-7; tentatively, D is TRBD1 or TRBD2 (5 bases each). V lost 4 bases and J 2 bases, leaving 12 bases between the germline ends. Germline V gives CDR1 DFQATT, CDR2 SNEGSKA (reference sequence). This CDR3 contains 13 residues. The CDR3 here is CSAMGTDAYEQYF. CDR3 nucleotides: TGCAGTGCTATGGGGACCGACGCCTACGAGCAGTACTTC.

This clonotype was found many times. The genes are TRBV7-2 and TRBJ2-5, with unresolved D. This CDR3 is 15 amino acids long. Per germline, CDR1 SGHTA and CDR2 FQGNSA. Trimming stripped 1 base from V and 3 bases from J, with 12 bases between. The CDR3 DNA is TGTGCCAGCAGCTTAGTGGGGATTGGAAAAGAGACCCAGTACTTC. This gives the protein CASSLVGIGKETQYF.

The V gene is TRBV2, the J gene TRBJ2-1; D is perhaps TRBD2 (6 bases). Germline V gene data show CDR1 as SNHLY and CDR2 as FYNNEI. Trimming took 8 bases from V and 0 from J, leaving 14 bases between them. The length of the CDR3 is 15 residues. CDR3 amino acids: CASLARGYSYNEQFF. CDR3 DNA sequence: TGTGCCAGCCTTGCGCGGGGATACTCCTACAATGAGCAGTTCTTC.

Many counts were recorded for this clonotype. J is TRBJ1-2 and V is TRBV12-3 or TRBV12-4; TRBD1 aligns across 9 bases. J was trimmed by 8 bases and V by 5 bases; bases with no gene match: 6. The CDR3 is 13 amino acids. CDR3 sequence: CASSPTGGGGYTF. Here the CDR3 DNA reads TGTGCCAGCAGTCCCACAGGGGGCGGCGGCTACACCTTC.

The chain combines TRBV7-8 with TRBJ2-3; 7 positions match TRBD1. CDR1 is SGHVS, CDR2 FQNEAQ, per germline. This CDR3 spans 14 amino acids. With 5 bases clipped from V and 6 bases from J, the junction kept 8 bases outside the gene matches. The chain's CDR3 is CASSIRDRGDTQYF. The CDR3 bases are TGTGCCAGCAGCATCCGGGACAGAGGCGATACGCAGTATTTT.

The chain couples TRBV7-9 to TRBJ2-7; the D gene could be TRBD1 or TRBD2 (6 bases each). The CDR3 has 17 residues. Germline CDR1 and CDR2: SEHNR and FQNEAQ (reference sequence). V shed 5 bases and J shed 3 bases, with 23 bases lying between them. In DNA form, the CDR3 reads TGTGCCAGCAGCCCCCCGGGGGCGGGGAAAGGTGGCTACGAGCAGTACTTC. This codes for CASSPPGAGKGGYEQYF. Full variable domain (missing parts from reference TRBV7-9 and TRBJ2-7): DTGVSQNPRHKITKRGQNVTFRCDPISEHNRLYWYRQTLGQGPEFLTYFQNEAQLEKSRLLSDRFSAERPKGSFSTLEIQRTEQGDSAMYLCASSPPGAGKGGYEQYFGPGTRLTVT.

The CDR3 DNA reads TGTGCCAGCAGTCAATCCAGGAAGGGTTCGCCCTACGAGCAGTACTTC. Translated, it gives CASSQSRKGSPYEQYF. V usage is TRBV28 and J usage is TRBJ2-7; D remains unclear. Deletions cut 5 bases from V and 2 bases from J, with 19 bases between. Looked up from germline, CDR1 is MDHEN and CDR2 is SYDVKM. The CDR3 is 16 amino acids.

This chain connects TRBV5-1 to TRBJ1-1, with D maybe TRBD1 (6 bases). Germline lookup yields CDR1 SGHRS and CDR2 YFSETQ. The CDR3 extends over 16 amino acids. V was trimmed by 1 base and J by 1 base, leaving 14 bases between them. CDR3 in amino acids: CASSLLAGERNTEAFF. CDR3 nucleotide sequence: TGCGCCAGCAGCTTGTTGGCAGGGGAACGGAACACTGAAGCTTTCTTT.

The chain is built from TRBV11-1 and TRBJ2-5; TRBD2 matches at 16 bases. Germline CDR1 and CDR2: SGHAT and FQDESV (reference sequence). Unmatched junction bases numbered 10, after V lost 3 bases and J lost 3 bases. This CDR3 contains 19 residues. This CDR3 is CASSFGTSGGASSEETQYF. The CDR3 DNA reads TGTGCCAGCAGCTTCGGGACTAGCGGGGGGGCCTCAAGCGAAGAGACCCAGTACTTC.

This clonotype appeared a few times. The chain carries TRBV12-3 or TRBV12-4 and TRBJ1-3; D is unresolved. The CDR3 length is 14 residues. The ends were cut back, 3 bases at V and 4 bases at J, with 10 bases in the middle. The CDR3 nucleotides are TGTGCCAGCAGTTTGGAAGCTGGGGGAAACACCATATATTTT. Translated, it gives CASSLEAGGNTIYF.

Only a few counts were recorded for this clonotype. V and J are TRBV7-2 and TRBJ1-1; D gene uncertain. This CDR3 region has 14 residues. Germline V CDR1 and CDR2: SGHTA, FQGNSA. V was pared by 6 bases and J by 3 bases, with 14 bases between. The CDR3 DNA reads TGTGCCAGCAGGGCGGGGTCGTCGCACACTGAAGCTTTCTTT. Translating gives CASRAGSSHTEAFF.

J is TRBJ2-5 and V is TRBV7-3; perhaps D is TRBD1 or TRBD2 (6 bases each). V shed 6 bases and J shed 4 bases, with 24 bases lying between them. The CDR3 extends over 17 amino acids. Germline CDR1 reads SGHTA; CDR2 reads FQGTGA. This CDR3 reads CASRFGGGGQPPETQYF. The CDR3 DNA is TGTGCCAGCAGATTCGGTGGAGGGGGGCAGCCCCCAGAGACCCAGTACTTC.

Details on this clonotype: An end of the junction does not agree with germline; a read error may underlie this. The gene calls are TRBV6-1 and TRBJ1-5, with 8 nucleotides matching TRBD1. Germline values: CDR1 MNHNS, CDR2 SASEGT. There are 14 residues in the CDR3. The chain's CDR3 is CASSLTGANQSQHF. The DNA of the CDR3 is TGTGCCAGCAGTTTGACAGGGGCGAATCAGTCCCAGCATTTT.

This clonotype was found a few times. V and J are TRBV7-8 and TRBJ1-5; D not resolved. Germline V gene sequence: CDR1 SGHVS, CDR2 FQNEAQ. The length of the CDR3 is 16 residues. Trimming took off 1 base at V and 7 bases at J, with 17 bases between the two ends. The CDR3 spells CASSLDGRIMSQPQHF. The CDR3 nucleotides are TGTGCCAGCAGCTTAGACGGCAGAATAATGTCCCAGCCCCAGCATTTT.

This clonotype was counted between two and nine times. The chain links TRBV6-2 or TRBV6-3 to TRBJ1-5, with D unclear. Trimming left V 6 bases short and J 7 bases short, with 19 bases between. This CDR3 has 15 amino acids. Germline assignment: CDR1 MNHEY and CDR2 SVGEGT. The CDR3 protein is CASSYRPVGRQPQHF. The CDR3 nucleotides read TGTGCCAGCAGCTACCGGCCGGTCGGCAGGCAGCCCCAGCATTTT.

V gene TRBV6-2 or TRBV6-3 combines with J gene TRBJ1-6; 7 bases fit TRBD1. Germline assignment: CDR1 MNHEY and CDR2 SVGEGT. This CDR3 is built from 15 residues. Unmatched junction bases numbered 10, after V lost 7 bases and J lost 7 bases. The CDR3 sequence: CASIRAGTENSPLHF. The CDR3 DNA follows: TGTGCCAGCATTCGAGCCGGGACAGAAAATTCACCCCTCCACTTT.

The chain carries TRBV12-3 or TRBV12-4 and TRBJ2-1, with 13 bases identical to TRBD2. Trimming at V came to 6 bases and at J to 12 bases, leaving 5 bases not matched to a gene. This CDR3 spans 13 amino acids. Written as DNA, the CDR3 is TGTGCCAGCAGGACTAGCGGGAGGTGGGGGCAGTTCTTC. This gives the protein CASRTSGRWGQFF.

The V gene is TRBV11-3, the J gene TRBJ2-1; 8 nucleotides line up with TRBD2. With 4 bases clipped from V and 6 bases from J, the junction kept 8 bases outside the gene matches. Germline-derived CDR1 and CDR2 are SGHNT and YENEEA. The CDR3 runs 15 residues. Here the CDR3 reads CASSSGGGVANEQFF. The CDR3 DNA reads as TGTGCCAGCAGCTCGGGGGGGGGTGTTGCCAATGAGCAGTTCTTC.

The chain couples TRBV7-9 to TRBJ2-7; TRBD2 might be the D (5 bases). V was pared by 2 bases and J by 8 bases, with 13 bases between. The CDR3 is 13 amino acids. The germline gives CDR1 SEHNR, CDR2 FQNEAQ (reference sequence). The CDR3 sequence is CASSLILGEQQYF. DNA of the CDR3: TGTGCCAGCAGCTTAATTCTTGGGGAGCAGCAGTACTTC.

Only a few counts were recorded for this clonotype. This chain joins TRBV7-8 and TRBJ2-3; unclear D gene. The CDR3 length is 13 residues. Trimming removed 5 bases from V and 4 bases from J, with 10 bases in between. Germline loops: CDR1 SGHVS, CDR2 FQNEAQ. The CDR3 DNA follows: TGTGCCAGCAGCCCCAGCTACCCAGATACGCAGTATTTT. Translated, it gives CASSPSYPDTQYF.

The genes are TRBV14 and TRBJ2-5; D is ambiguous. The CDR3 consists of 14 residues. With 3 bases removed from V and 1 base from J, the gap between germline ends came to 9 bases. The germline gives CDR1 SGHDN, CDR2 FVKESK. Here the CDR3 reads CASSHGHTQETQYF. For the CDR3, the DNA is TGTGCCAGCAGCCACGGCCATACCCAAGAGACCCAGTACTTC.